A selection of T cell receptor beta chains follows, all from one sample in a study of CD8 T cells in ankylosing spondylitis. TCRdb independently ran MiXCR on the 5' RACE reads; one entry per CDR3 protein. The sample carries 250,000 or so distinct CDR3 sequences, over 15% recorded once. Sequencing used blood, either unsorted or a sorted T cell fraction (not recorded which). Source of these receptors: a male donor with ankylosing spondylitis or in good health (not recorded which). The CDR3 runs from the conserved cysteine through the conserved F or W. The size entry is marked missing in some rows and otherwise reads once, few, many or a size class.

TRBV10-3	TRBJ2-3	.	CAIRSGDGGTDTQYF
TRBV27	TRBJ2-5	.	CASSTGGETQYF
TRBV4-3	TRBJ2-7	.	CASSPQAGVMNEQYF
TRBV10-3	TRBJ2-3	few	CAISESTSGGTDTQYF
TRBV29-1	TRBJ2-3	.	CSVELASGTWTNTQYF
TRBV4-2	TRBJ2-2	many	CASSQGTSGSYTGELFF
TRBV7-2	TRBJ2-2	.	CASSFLAENTGELFF
TRBV4-1	TRBJ1-5	.	CASSSKVDPSDQPQHF
TRBV20-1	TRBJ2-6	.	CSARTGEPGSGANVLTF
TRBV12-3/TRBV12-4	TRBJ2-2	many	CARPTGTGELFF
TRBV27	TRBJ2-1	.	CASSQADPTYNEQFF
TRBV20-1	TRBJ2-1	.	CSGRGPSSYNEQFF
TRBV20-1	TRBJ2-1	.	CSARDVQGSTYNEQFF
TRBV10-3	TRBJ2-7	.	CAISEFGVASGSWEQYF
TRBV5-8	TRBJ1-3	few	CASSLVLQKNTIYF
TRBV12-3/TRBV12-4	TRBJ2-7	.	CASTDRDYEQYF
TRBV29-1	TRBJ2-2	.	CSVAGTNGEPFF
TRBV7-3	TRBJ2-1	few	CASSLSTGTLSYNEQFF
TRBV2	TRBJ2-1	.	CASMGTGQYNEQFF
TRBV5-1	TRBJ2-1	many	CASSLEDSSYNEQFF
TRBV6-1	TRBJ2-5	many	CASKTIGVWETQYF
TRBV11-2	TRBJ2-3	many	CASSLGSGSADTQYF